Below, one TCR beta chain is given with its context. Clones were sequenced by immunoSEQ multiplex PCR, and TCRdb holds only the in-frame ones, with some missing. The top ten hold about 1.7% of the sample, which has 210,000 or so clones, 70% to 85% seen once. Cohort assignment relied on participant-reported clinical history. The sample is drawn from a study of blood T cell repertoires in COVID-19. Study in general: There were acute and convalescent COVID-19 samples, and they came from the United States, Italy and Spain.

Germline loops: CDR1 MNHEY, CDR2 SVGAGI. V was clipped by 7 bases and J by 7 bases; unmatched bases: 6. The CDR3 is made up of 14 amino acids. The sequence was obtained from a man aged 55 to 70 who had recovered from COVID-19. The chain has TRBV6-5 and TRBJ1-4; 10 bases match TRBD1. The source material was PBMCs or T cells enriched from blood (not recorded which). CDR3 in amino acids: CASMTGGLGEKLFF. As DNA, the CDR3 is TGTGCCAGCATGACAGGGGGCCTGGGTGAAAAACTGTTTTTT.